This entry is about one T cell receptor beta chain. What it binds is unknown. Germline V lookup: CDR1 GTSNPN, CDR2 SVGIG (reference sequence). Trimming took 3 bases from V and 3 from J, leaving 14 bases between them. There are 15 residues in the CDR3. The sample originates from a study of T cells in localized non-small cell lung cancer. General study results and limits: Heterogeneity within the tumor remains possible, as just one region underwent sequencing. There was higher T cell clonality in uninvolved adjacent lung than in tumor, and it was highest there. Adjacent lung tissue had a median roughly 62 of the top 100 clones found in the tumor.

Libraries were prepared by immunoSEQ multiplex PCR; TCRdb keeps only in-frame clonotypes and omits some of them. The data show fewer than 25,000 clones, about 87% seen once. This TCR was sampled from a male donor aged 60 or over with stage I squamous cell lung carcinoma. The sample here was peripheral blood, taken before any cancer treatment. The rearrangement links TRBV30 to TRBJ1-4; no definite D call. The DNA for the CDR3 is TGTGCCTGGAGACCCGGACGGTCTTCTAATGAAAAACTGTTTTTT. It encodes CAWRPGRSSNEKLFF.